The 12 T cell receptor beta chains reported below all come from one sample, sequenced in a study of blood T cell repertoires in COVID-19. The assay was immunoSEQ multiplex PCR, and TCRdb's table has in-frame clones only and misses some. This table has 150,000 to 200,000 clones, roughly 85% appearing once. The sample was peripheral blood. These receptors all come from a woman in her sixties or seventies with acute or convalescent COVID-19.

This chain uses TRBV6-6 with TRBJ1-2; D is unresolved. Per germline, CDR1 MNHNY and CDR2 SVGAGI (reference sequence). Trimming cost V 2 bases and J 0 bases, with 4 bases left between them. This CDR3 comprises 13 residues. The CDR3 here is CASSYGANYGYTF. The CDR3 nucleotides are TGTGCCAGCAGTTACGGAGCTAACTATGGCTACACCTTC.

The chain links TRBV7-9 to TRBJ2-1; no definite D call. The V end lost 5 bases, the J end lost 1 base, and 9 bases lay between the germline ends. Germline values: CDR1 SEHNR, CDR2 FQNEAQ (reference sequence). This CDR3 comprises 14 residues. The CDR3 DNA follows: TGTGCCAGCAGCGTTACACAGTCCTACAATGAGCAGTTCTTC. Its protein product is CASSVTQSYNEQFF. Using reference TRBV7-9 and TRBJ2-1 for the parts outside the CDR3, the full variable domain is DTGVSQNPRHKITKRGQNVTFRCDPISEHNRLYWYRQTLGQGPEFLTYFQNEAQLEKSRLLSDRFSAERPKGSFSTLEIQRTEQGDSAMYLCASSVTQSYNEQFFGPGTRLTVL.

V gene TRBV30 combines with J gene TRBJ1-5; perhaps TRBD1 as D (5 bases). Deletions cut 2 bases from V and 0 bases from J, with 11 bases between. CDR1 and CDR2 (germline): GTSNPN, SVGIG (reference sequence). The CDR3 is 15 residues long. The CDR3 loop is CAWSRGDFSNQPQHF. The CDR3 DNA reads as TGTGCCTGGAGTCGAGGGGACTTTAGCAATCAGCCCCAGCATTTT.

The chain carries TRBV29-1 and TRBJ1-2; D may be TRBD1 (6 bases). Germline V gene lookup returns CDR1 SQVTM and CDR2 ANQGSEA. CDR3 size: 13 residues. V lost 7 bases and J 0 bases, leaving 12 bases between the germline ends. CDR3 sequence: CSAGRGANYGYTF. The CDR3 DNA reads TGCAGCGCGGGCAGGGGTGCTAACTATGGCTACACCTTC. Combining the CDR3 with reference TRBV29-1 and TRBJ1-2 gives the whole variable domain SAVISQKPSRDICQRGTSLTIQCQVDSQVTMMFWYRQQPGQSLTLIATANQGSEATYESGFVIDKFPISRPNLTFSTLTVSNMSPEDSSIYLCSAGRGANYGYTFGSGTRLTVV.

The rearrangement uses TRBV10-1 and TRBJ2-7; D is possibly TRBD1 (5 bases). V was cut by 6 bases and J by 2 bases, with 14 bases left in between. This CDR3 is 14 amino acids long. Looked up from germline, CDR1 is WNHNN and CDR2 is SYGVQD (reference sequence). The CDR3 DNA reads as TGCGCCAGCAGCGATTCAGGGCGCACCTACGAGCAGTACTTC. Protein product: CASSDSGRTYEQYF.

This clone turned up a few times. J is TRBJ2-7 and V is TRBV5-4; 14 bases are shared with TRBD2. This CDR3 spans 16 amino acids. Looked up from germline, CDR1 is SGHNT and CDR2 is YYREEE (reference sequence). V was clipped by 0 bases and J by 3 bases; unmatched bases: 2. CDR3 bases: TGTGCCAGCAGCTTGGGGGGACTAGCGGGGGTCTACGAGCAGTACTTC. Translation gives CASSLGGLAGVYEQYF.

To note about this clone: Germline and junction disagree at one end, which may indicate a read error. The chain is built from TRBV10-2 and TRBJ1-3; 7 bases are shared with TRBD1. The CDR3 is 16 residues long. Per the germline V gene, CDR1 is WSHSY and CDR2 is SAAADI. CDR3 sequence (DNA): TGCGCCAGCAGTGAGTCGGTTACATGGGACAGTCCTGGCCTGGATTTT. Translated: CASSESVTWDSPGLDF.

The chain combines TRBV2 with TRBJ2-2, with a weak D call TRBD1 (6 bases). V lost 6 bases and J 3 bases, leaving 17 bases between the germline ends. Germline V gene data show CDR1 as SNHLY and CDR2 as FYNNEI. This CDR3 has 16 residues. The CDR3 region has the DNA TGTGCCAGCAGCCTAGACAGGATCGTGGACACCGGGGAGCTGTTTTTT. The encoded protein is CASSLDRIVDTGELFF.

The rearrangement links TRBV7-9 to TRBJ2-7; 7 nucleotides agree with TRBD1. V shed 1 base, J shed 2 bases, and the junction held 11 bases outside the gene matches. Germline V lookup: CDR1 SEHNR, CDR2 FQNEAQ (reference sequence). The length of the CDR3 is 17 residues. The CDR3 region is CASSLGPGQGETYEQYF. The CDR3 DNA reads as TGTGCCAGCAGCTTAGGCCCGGGGCAGGGGGAAACCTACGAGCAGTACTTC. Using reference TRBV7-9 and TRBJ2-7 for the parts outside the CDR3, the full variable domain is DTGVSQNPRHKITKRGQNVTFRCDPISEHNRLYWYRQTLGQGPEFLTYFQNEAQLEKSRLLSDRFSAERPKGSFSTLEIQRTEQGDSAMYLCASSLGPGQGETYEQYFGPGTRLTVT.

At least ten counts were recorded for this clone. The chain employs TRBV19 and TRBJ2-6; D remains ambiguous. The V end was cut by 6 bases, the J end by 0 bases, with 12 bases between. In germline, CDR1 is LNHDA, CDR2 SQIVND (reference sequence). This CDR3 has 16 residues. Here the CDR3 reads CASSQEALSGANVLTF. As DNA, the CDR3 is TGTGCCAGTAGCCAAGAGGCACTCTCTGGGGCCAACGTCCTGACTTTC.

The chain couples TRBV5-6 to TRBJ2-1; no clear D gene. The CDR3 contains 11 residues. V was pared by 5 bases and J by 7 bases, with 7 bases between. Per germline, CDR1 SGHDT and CDR2 YYEEEE. CDR3 region: CASSLLNEQFF. CDR3 DNA: TGTGCCAGCAGTCTTCTGAATGAGCAGTTCTTC.

V gene TRBV15 combines with J gene TRBJ2-5; D gene uncertain. Germline-derived CDR1 and CDR2 are LNHNV and YYDKDF (reference sequence). Trimming took 0 bases from V and 2 from J, leaving 7 bases between them. The CDR3 loop spans 14 amino acids. In DNA form, the CDR3 reads TGTGCCACCAGCAGAGAGCAGACACAAGAGACCCAGTACTTC. This codes for CATSREQTQETQYF.